This TCR beta chain appears in the sequencing data of a study of blood T cell repertoires in COVID-19. Study summary: Samples representing acute and convalescent COVID-19 were sourced from the United States, Italy and Spain. T cells, B-cell-depleted T cells, or PBMCs supplied cDNA or gDNA.

Per the authors' pipeline: Reference gene primers were amplified, and this amplification served to estimate nucleated cell counts. Profiled with immunoSEQ multiplex PCR; TCRdb holds only in-frame clones, not every one. D and trimming were read from the DNA, whereas the V and J calls and clone size are those reported in that table. The profile shows 150,000 to 200,000 clones, 86% of them singletons. Germline CDR1 reads SGHKS; CDR2 reads YYEKEE (reference sequence). Trimming cost V 4 bases and J 4 bases; bases outside gene matches: 4. This CDR3 is built from 14 residues. The TCR sequence derives from a man younger than 30 with acute or convalescent COVID-19. The chain carries TRBV5-5 and TRBJ1-1, with TRBD1 matching over 10 bases. The sequencing sample was made of peripheral blood. In nucleotides, the CDR3 is TGTGCCAGCAGCACCGGACAGGGGGTCACTGAAGCTTTCTTT. It translates to CASSTGQGVTEAFF. The full variable domain, rest sourced from reference TRBV5-5 and TRBJ1-1, is DAGVTQSPTHLIKTRGQQVTLRCSPISGHKSVSWYQQVLGQGPQFIFQYYEKEERGRGNFPDRFSARQFPNYSSELNVNALLLGDSALYLCASSTGQGVTEAFFGQGTRLTVV.